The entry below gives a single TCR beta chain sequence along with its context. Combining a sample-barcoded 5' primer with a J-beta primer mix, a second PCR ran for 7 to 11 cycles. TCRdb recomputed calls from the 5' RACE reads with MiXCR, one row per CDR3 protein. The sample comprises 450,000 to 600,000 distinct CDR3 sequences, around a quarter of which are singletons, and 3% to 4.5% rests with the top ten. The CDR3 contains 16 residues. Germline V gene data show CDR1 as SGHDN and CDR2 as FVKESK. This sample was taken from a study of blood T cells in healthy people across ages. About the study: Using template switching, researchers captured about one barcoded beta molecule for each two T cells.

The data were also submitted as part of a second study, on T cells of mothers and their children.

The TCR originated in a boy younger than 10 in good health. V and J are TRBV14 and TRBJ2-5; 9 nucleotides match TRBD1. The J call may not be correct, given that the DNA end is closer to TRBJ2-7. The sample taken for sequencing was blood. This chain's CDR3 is CASSQEGTGRSYEQYF. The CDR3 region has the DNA TGTGCCAGCAGCCAAGAGGGGACAGGGCGCTCCTACGAGCAGTACTTC.